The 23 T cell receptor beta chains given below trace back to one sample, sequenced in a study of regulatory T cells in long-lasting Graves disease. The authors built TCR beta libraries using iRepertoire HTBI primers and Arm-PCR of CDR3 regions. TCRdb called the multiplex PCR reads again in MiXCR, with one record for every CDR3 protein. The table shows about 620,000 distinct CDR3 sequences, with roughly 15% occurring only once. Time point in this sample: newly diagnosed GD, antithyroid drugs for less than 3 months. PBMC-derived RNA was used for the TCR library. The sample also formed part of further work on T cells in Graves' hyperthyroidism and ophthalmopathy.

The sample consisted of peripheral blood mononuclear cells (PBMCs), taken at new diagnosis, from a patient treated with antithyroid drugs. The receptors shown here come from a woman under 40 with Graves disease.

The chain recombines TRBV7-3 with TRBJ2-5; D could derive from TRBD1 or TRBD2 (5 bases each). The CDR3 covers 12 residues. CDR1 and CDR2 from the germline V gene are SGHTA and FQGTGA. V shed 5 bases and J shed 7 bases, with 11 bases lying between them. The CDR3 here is CASSDPGTTQYF. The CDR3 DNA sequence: TGTGCCAGCAGCGACCCGGGGACGACCCAGTACTTC.

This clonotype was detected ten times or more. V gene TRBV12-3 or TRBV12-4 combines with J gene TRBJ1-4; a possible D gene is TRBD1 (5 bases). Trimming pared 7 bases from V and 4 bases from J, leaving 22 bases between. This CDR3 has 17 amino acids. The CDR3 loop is CASNDGGASALNEKLFF. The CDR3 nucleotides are TGTGCCAGCAACGACGGCGGGGCCTCAGCACTTAATGAAAAACTGTTTTTT.

The DNA of the CDR3 is TGTGCCTGGGCCGCTAGCGGGAGAAGGGAGACCCAGTACTTC. It specifies CAWAASGRRETQYF. The V and J genes are TRBV30 and TRBJ2-5; 10 bases fit TRBD2. The germline CDR1 and CDR2 sequences are GTSNPN and SVGIG (reference sequence). This CDR3 spans 14 amino acids. The ends lost 5 bases at V and 5 bases at J; junction bases unmatched: 8.

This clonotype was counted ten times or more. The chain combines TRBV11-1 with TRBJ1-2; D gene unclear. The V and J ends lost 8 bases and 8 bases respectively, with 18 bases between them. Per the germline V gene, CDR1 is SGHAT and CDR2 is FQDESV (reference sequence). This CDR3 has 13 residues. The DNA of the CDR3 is TGTGCCAGCGGCCCACGATGGGCAAAAGGCTACACCTTC. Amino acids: CASGPRWAKGYTF.

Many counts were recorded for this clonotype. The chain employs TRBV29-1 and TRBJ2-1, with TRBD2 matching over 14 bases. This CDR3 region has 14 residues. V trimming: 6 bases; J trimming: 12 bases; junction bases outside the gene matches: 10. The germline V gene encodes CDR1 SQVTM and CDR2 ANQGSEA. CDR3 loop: CSVPGTSGSGAQFF. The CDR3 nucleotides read TGCAGCGTCCCCGGGACTAGCGGGAGCGGGGCGCAGTTCTTC.

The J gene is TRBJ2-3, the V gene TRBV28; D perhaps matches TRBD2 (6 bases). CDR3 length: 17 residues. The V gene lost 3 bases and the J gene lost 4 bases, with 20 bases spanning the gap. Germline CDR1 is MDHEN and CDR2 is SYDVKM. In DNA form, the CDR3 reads TGTGCCAGCAGTTTTATTCAGGCGGGGTGGGGCCCAGATACGCAGTATTTT. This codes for CASSFIQAGWGPDTQYF.

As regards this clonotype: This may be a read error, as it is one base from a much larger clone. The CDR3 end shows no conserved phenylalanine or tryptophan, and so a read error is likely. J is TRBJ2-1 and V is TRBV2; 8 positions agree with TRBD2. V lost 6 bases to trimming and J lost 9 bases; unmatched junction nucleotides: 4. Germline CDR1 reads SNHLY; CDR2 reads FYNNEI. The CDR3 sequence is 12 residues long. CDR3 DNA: TGTGCCAGCAGGGGACTAGTGGTTGAGCAGTTCCTC. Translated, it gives CASRGLVVEQFL.

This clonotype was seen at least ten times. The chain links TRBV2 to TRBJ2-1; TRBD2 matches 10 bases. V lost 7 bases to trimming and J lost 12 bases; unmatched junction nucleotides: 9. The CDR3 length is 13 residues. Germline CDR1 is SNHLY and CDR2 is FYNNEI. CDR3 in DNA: TGTGCCAGCATGAGGACTAGCGGTATTCGGCAGTTCTTC. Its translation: CASMRTSGIRQFF.

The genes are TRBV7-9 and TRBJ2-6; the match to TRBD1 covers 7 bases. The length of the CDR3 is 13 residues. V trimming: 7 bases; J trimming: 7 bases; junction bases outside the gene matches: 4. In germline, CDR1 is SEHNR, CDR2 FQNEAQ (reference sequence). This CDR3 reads CASMYRGANVLTF. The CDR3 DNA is TGTGCCAGCATGTACAGGGGCGCCAACGTCCTGACTTTC. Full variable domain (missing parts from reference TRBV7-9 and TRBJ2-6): DTGVSQNPRHKITKRGQNVTFRCDPISEHNRLYWYRQTLGQGPEFLTYFQNEAQLEKSRLLSDRFSAERPKGSFSTLEIQRTEQGDSAMYLCASMYRGANVLTFGAGSRLTVL.

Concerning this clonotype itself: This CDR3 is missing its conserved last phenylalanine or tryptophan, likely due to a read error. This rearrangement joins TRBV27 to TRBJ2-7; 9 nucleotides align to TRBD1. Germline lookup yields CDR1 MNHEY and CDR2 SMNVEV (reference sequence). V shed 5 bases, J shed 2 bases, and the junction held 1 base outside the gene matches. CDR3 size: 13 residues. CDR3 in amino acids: CASSGQGPYEQYL. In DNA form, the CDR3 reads TGTGCCAGCAGTGGACAGGGGCCCTACGAGCAGTACCTC.

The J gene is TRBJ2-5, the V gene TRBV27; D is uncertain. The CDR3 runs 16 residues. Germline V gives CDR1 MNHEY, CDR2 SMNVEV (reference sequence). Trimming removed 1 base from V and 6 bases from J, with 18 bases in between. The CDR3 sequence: CASSLYARSGEKTQYF. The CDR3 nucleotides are TGTGCCAGCAGTTTATACGCCCGATCGGGTGAAAAGACCCAGTACTTC.

CDR3 sequence reads: CASSKGLVIDTQYF. The CDR3 DNA is TGTGCCAGCAGCAAGGGGCTTGTGATAGATACGCAGTATTTT. V usage is TRBV7-2 and J usage is TRBJ2-3; the D gene is possibly TRBD1 (5 bases). With 5 bases removed from V and 5 bases from J, the gap between germline ends came to 14 bases. CDR3 length equals 14 residues. Germline V gene sequence: CDR1 SGHTA, CDR2 FQGNSA.

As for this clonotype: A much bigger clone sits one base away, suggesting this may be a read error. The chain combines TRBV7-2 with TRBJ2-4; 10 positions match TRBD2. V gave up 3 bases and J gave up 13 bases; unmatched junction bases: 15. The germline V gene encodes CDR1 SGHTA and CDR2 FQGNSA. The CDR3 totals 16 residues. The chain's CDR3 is CASSFTWSGRAREQYF. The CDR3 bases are TGTGCCAGCAGCTTCACTTGGAGCGGGAGGGCCCGTGAGCAGTACTTC.

The CDR3 nucleotides read TGCAGTGCTGATACCGGGACGGTCAGTTACGAGCAGTACTTC. As protein: CSADTGTVSYEQYF. V usage is TRBV20-1 and J usage is TRBJ2-7, with D possibly being TRBD1 or TRBD2 (5 bases each). The length of the CDR3 is 14 residues. CDR1 is DFQATT, CDR2 SNEGSKA, per germline (reference sequence). Trimming stripped 5 bases from V and 4 bases from J, with 18 bases between.

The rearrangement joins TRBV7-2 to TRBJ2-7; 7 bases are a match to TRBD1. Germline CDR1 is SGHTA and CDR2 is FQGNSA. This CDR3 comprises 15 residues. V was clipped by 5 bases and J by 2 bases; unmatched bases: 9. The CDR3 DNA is TGTGCCAGCAGCAAGTCCGGGACAGATCCCTACGAGCAGTACTTC. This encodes CASSKSGTDPYEQYF.

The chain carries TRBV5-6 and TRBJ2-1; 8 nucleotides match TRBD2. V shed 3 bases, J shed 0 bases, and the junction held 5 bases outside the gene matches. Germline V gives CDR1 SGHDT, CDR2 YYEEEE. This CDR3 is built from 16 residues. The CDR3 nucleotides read TGTGCCAGCAGCTACTATAGCGGGGACTCCTACAATGAGCAGTTCTTC. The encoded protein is CASSYYSGDSYNEQFF.

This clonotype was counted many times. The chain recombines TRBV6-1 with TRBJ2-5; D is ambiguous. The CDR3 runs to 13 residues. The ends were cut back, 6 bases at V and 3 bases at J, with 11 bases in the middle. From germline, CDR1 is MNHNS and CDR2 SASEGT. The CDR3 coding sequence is TGTGCCAGCAGCCCGCCCGGTGAAGAGACCCAGTACTTC. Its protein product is CASSPPGEETQYF.

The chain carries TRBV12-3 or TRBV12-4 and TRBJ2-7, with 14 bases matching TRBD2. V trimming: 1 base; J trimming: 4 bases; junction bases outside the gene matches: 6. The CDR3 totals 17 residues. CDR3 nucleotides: TGTGCCAGCAGTTTAGGAAACCGACTAGCGGGAGGGTACGAGCAGTACTTC. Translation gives CASSLGNRLAGGYEQYF.

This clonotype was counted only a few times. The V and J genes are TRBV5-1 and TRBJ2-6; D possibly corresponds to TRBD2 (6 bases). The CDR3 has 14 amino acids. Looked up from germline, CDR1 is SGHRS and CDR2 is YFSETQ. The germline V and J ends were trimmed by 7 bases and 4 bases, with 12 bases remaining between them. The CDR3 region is CASRGLRGANVLTF. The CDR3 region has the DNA TGCGCCAGCCGGGGGTTACGAGGGGCCAACGTCCTGACTTTC. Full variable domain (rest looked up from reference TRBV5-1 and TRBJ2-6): KAGVTQTPRYLIKTRGQQVTLSCSPISGHRSVSWYQQTPGQGLQFLFEYFSETQRNKGNFPGRFSGRQFSNSRSEMNVSTLELGDSALYLCASRGLRGANVLTFGAGSRLTVL.

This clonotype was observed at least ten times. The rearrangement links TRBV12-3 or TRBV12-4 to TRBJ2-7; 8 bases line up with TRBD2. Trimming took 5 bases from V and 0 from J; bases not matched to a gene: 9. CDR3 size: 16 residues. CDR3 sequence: CASSPESGSSSYEQYF. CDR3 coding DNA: TGTGCCAGCAGTCCCGAAAGCGGGAGCAGCTCCTACGAGCAGTACTTC.

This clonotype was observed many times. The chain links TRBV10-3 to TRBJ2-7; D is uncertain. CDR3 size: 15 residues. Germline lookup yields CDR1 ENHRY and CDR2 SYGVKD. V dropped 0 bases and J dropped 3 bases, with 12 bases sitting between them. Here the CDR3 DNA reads TGTGCCATCAGTGAGTCCGTGCAATCTCTCTACGAGCAGTACTTC. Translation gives CAISESVQSLYEQYF.

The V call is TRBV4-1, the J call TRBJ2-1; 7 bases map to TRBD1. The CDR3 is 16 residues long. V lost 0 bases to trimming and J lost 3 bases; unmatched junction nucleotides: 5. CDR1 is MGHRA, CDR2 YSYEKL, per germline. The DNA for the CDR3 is TGCGCCAGCAGCCAAGAGAGGGGGCAACTCTACAATGAGCAGTTCTTC. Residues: CASSQERGQLYNEQFF.

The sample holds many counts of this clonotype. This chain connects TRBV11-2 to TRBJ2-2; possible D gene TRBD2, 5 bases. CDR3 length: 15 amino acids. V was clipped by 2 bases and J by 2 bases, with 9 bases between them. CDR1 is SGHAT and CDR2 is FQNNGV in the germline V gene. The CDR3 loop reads CASSLSGVNTGELFF. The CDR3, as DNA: TGTGCCAGCAGCTTATCCGGGGTTAACACCGGGGAGCTGTTTTTT.